The TCR beta chain described here comes from a study of molecular identifiers for immune sequencing clone quantification. This clonotype was observed a handful of times. The V gene's germline CDR1 is MDHEN and CDR2 SYDVKM. The ends lost 5 bases at V and 2 bases at J; junction bases unmatched: 7. CDR3 size: 16 residues. One entry per CDR3 protein results from TCRdb running MiXCR on the PCR reads. Of some 580,000 distinct CDR3 sequences listed, approximately 24% are singletons. The genes are TRBV28 and TRBJ2-2, with 8 bases aligning to TRBD2. The origin of this receptor is a human donor in good health. Some libraries in this study had Jurkat cell RNA spiked in. Source material: naive CD8+ T cells from blood, with Jurkat cell RNA spiked in. Subset here: FACS-sorted CD8+CD4-CCR7+CD45RA+ naive T cells. The CDR3 region is CASSPRTSSNTGELFF. The CDR3 DNA sequence: TGTGCCAGCAGTCCCAGGACTAGCTCAAACACCGGGGAGCTGTTTTTT.